This T cell receptor beta chain appears in the sequencing data of a study of blood T cells in healthy people across ages. Study as a whole: In model experiments, template switching was able to capture about one barcoded beta molecule for every two T cells that were present.

Study-wide points: Higher naive T cell percentage went strongly together with higher TCR beta diversity.

This clonotype came up once. The target antigen is unknown. Alongside a J-beta primer mix, a sample-barcoded 5' primer served in a second PCR lasting 7 to 11 cycles. TCRdb redid the calling of the 5' RACE reads with MiXCR, one entry per CDR3 protein. The repertoire holds 500,000 to 700,000 distinct CDR3 sequences, about 30% seen once, with approximately 14% in the top ten. Donors were healthy Caucasian individuals from Russia aged about 6 to 90. The CDR3 runs to 15 residues. Germline V gives CDR1 DFQATT, CDR2 SNEGSKA (reference sequence). The chain couples TRBV20-1 to TRBJ2-1, with 9 bases that match TRBD2. The J call may be wrong; the DNA end is better matched by TRBJ2-7. Sequencing was performed on blood. The receptor was derived from a woman of 80 years or more in good health. The CDR3 sequence is CSARGRAGGGNEQYF. CDR3 DNA: TGCAGTGCTAGGGGACGAGCGGGGGGAGGGAATGAGCAGTACTTC.